A single sample is the source of the 21 T cell receptor beta chains below, sequenced in a study of blood T cell repertoires in COVID-19. Measured with immunoSEQ multiplex PCR; TCRdb has only the in-frame clones, and not every one. The table shows 150,000 to 200,000 clones, with approximately 88% occurring only once. The sequencing sample was made of PBMCs or T cells enriched from blood (not recorded which). The receptors were gathered from a woman aged 55-75 years who had recovered from COVID-19.

This chain links TRBV14 with TRBJ1-2, with a weak D call TRBD1 (5 bases). V was clipped by 4 bases and J by 2 bases, with 8 bases between them. CDR3 length equals 13 residues. CDR1 and CDR2 from the germline V gene are SGHDN and FVKESK. CDR3 DNA: TGTGCCAGCAGCCGACAGTTGAACTATGGCTACACCTTC. Translation: CASSRQLNYGYTF.

This sequence joins TRBV5-1 and TRBJ1-2; perhaps TRBD1 as D (5 bases). Trimming removed 1 base at V and 4 bases at J, with 14 bases between. Germline V lookup: CDR1 SGHRS, CDR2 YFSETQ. The CDR3 is made up of 15 amino acids. CDR3 amino acids: CASSLYGGGSYGYTF. The CDR3, as DNA: TGCGCCAGCAGCTTGTACGGGGGAGGTAGCTATGGCTACACCTTC.

The gene calls are TRBV18 and TRBJ2-3, with 11 bases identical to TRBD2. CDR3 length: 18 amino acids. CDR1 and CDR2 (germline): KGHSH, LQKENI. Losses at the gene ends were 1 base for V and 5 bases for J; bases not matched to a gene: 11. The CDR3 protein is CASSPRASGGPRGDTQYF. In DNA form, the CDR3 reads TGTGCCAGCTCACCACGTGCTAGCGGGGGGCCCAGGGGAGATACGCAGTATTTT. The variable domain in full, with the rest retrieved from reference TRBV18 and TRBJ2-3, is NAGVMQNPRHLVRRRGQEARLRCSPMKGHSHVYWYRQLPEEGLKFMVYLQKENIIDESGMPKERFSAEFPKEGPSILRIQQVVRGDSAAYFCASSPRASGGPRGDTQYFGPGTRLTVL.

The chain combines TRBV18 with TRBJ1-3; TRBD1 matches 7 bases. Germline assignment: CDR1 KGHSH and CDR2 LQKENI. V was clipped by 4 bases and J by 0 bases; unmatched bases: 9. The CDR3 length is 17 residues. Here the CDR3 reads CASSLTTGAYSGNTIYF. The CDR3 DNA sequence: TGTGCCAGCTCACTTACCACAGGGGCTTACTCTGGAAACACCATATATTTT.

V gene TRBV6-1 combines with J gene TRBJ2-7; unclear D gene. Germline CDR1 and CDR2: MNHNS and SASEGT. This CDR3 is 12 amino acids long. Trimming removed 2 bases from V and 2 bases from J, with 4 bases in between. Written as DNA, the CDR3 is TGTGCCAGCAGTGAAAACACCTACGAGCAGTACTTC. This codes for CASSENTYEQYF.

The chain links TRBV9 to TRBJ2-1; D is perhaps TRBD2 (5 bases). The V and J ends lost 3 bases and 5 bases respectively, with 21 bases between them. The CDR3 runs 17 residues. Looked up from germline, CDR1 is SGDLS and CDR2 is YYNGEE. CDR3 coding DNA: TGTGCCAGCAGCGCTTCCCCAACGAGGGAAGGAAACAATGAGCAGTTCTTC. It yields the protein CASSASPTREGNNEQFF.

This clone came up a few times. This chain joins TRBV3-1 (or the pseudogene TRBV3-2) and TRBJ1-6; 7 bases map to TRBD1. V shed 0 bases and J 5 bases; nucleotides not matched to a gene: 7. Germline loops: CDR1 LGHDT, CDR2 YNNKEL (reference sequence). The CDR3 runs 17 residues. CDR3 in DNA: TGTGCCAGCAGCCAAGAGGTAGAGGGACAGCATAATTCACCCCTCCACTTT. This gives the protein CASSQEVEGQHNSPLHF.

This clone has more than one count but fewer than ten. V is TRBV5-3 and J is TRBJ1-6, with D possibly TRBD1 on 6 matching bases. TRBV5-3 carries the ORF label, with uncertain function. The CDR3 runs 20 residues. Trimming stripped 2 bases from V and 2 bases from J, with 23 bases between. The CDR3, as DNA: TGTGCCAGAAGCTTTAGTGCGACAGGAGTATGTGGCGCCTATAATTCACCCCTCCACTTT. It specifies CARSFSATGVCGAYNSPLHF.

The chain combines TRBV3-1 (or the pseudogene TRBV3-2) with TRBJ2-7; 7 bases line up with TRBD2. The V gene's germline CDR1 is LGHDT and CDR2 YNNKEL (reference sequence). V gave up 4 bases and J gave up 4 bases; unmatched junction bases: 16. The CDR3 loop spans 17 amino acids. This chain's CDR3 is CASSLAPSGTNRYEQYF. The CDR3 DNA sequence: TGTGCCAGCAGCCTCGCCCCGTCAGGGACTAATCGGTACGAGCAGTACTTC.

The chain links TRBV9 to TRBJ1-1, with D possibly TRBD1 on 5 matching bases. V gave up 0 bases and J gave up 2 bases, with 8 bases separating them. Germline V lookup: CDR1 SGDLS, CDR2 YYNGEE. This CDR3 region has 14 residues. The CDR3 is CASSVVGDNTEAFF. In DNA, the CDR3 is TGTGCCAGCAGCGTAGTAGGGGATAACACTGAAGCTTTCTTT.

The chain combines TRBV4-2 with TRBJ1-3; TRBD1 might be the D (5 bases). The CDR3 is 14 amino acids. Germline V gene sequence: CDR1 LGHNA, CDR2 YNFKEQ. The V gene lost 2 bases and the J gene lost 0 bases, with 5 bases spanning the gap. The CDR3 DNA sequence: TGTGCCAGCAGCCAAAGGGGCTCTGGAAACACCATATATTTT. Translating it yields CASSQRGSGNTIYF.

The chain recombines TRBV28 with TRBJ1-1, with a weak D call TRBD1 (6 bases). The CDR3 totals 16 residues. From germline, CDR1 is MDHEN and CDR2 SYDVKM. Trimming took 8 bases from V and 1 from J, leaving 20 bases between them. The CDR3 protein is CASDSLQGRGNTEAFF. CDR3 DNA sequence: TGTGCCAGCGATTCCTTACAGGGTCGCGGGAACACTGAAGCTTTCTTT.

The chain uses TRBV16 and TRBJ1-1, with D possibly being TRBD1 (6 bases). Germline V gives CDR1 KGHSY, CDR2 FQNENV. Between the trimmed V and J ends, which lost 6 bases and 1 base, there was a span of 15 bases. The CDR3 runs 15 residues. Here the CDR3 reads CASSPPGGTNTEAFF. The CDR3 nucleotides read TGTGCCAGCAGTCCCCCGGGGGGCACGAACACTGAAGCTTTCTTT.

The chain has TRBV4-1 and TRBJ2-7; D ambiguous. CDR1 is MGHRA and CDR2 is YSYEKL in the germline V gene. The CDR3 contains 14 residues. V gave up 4 bases and J gave up 2 bases, with 12 bases separating them. The CDR3 is CASSLLPVTYEQYF. The CDR3 DNA sequence: TGCGCCAGCAGCCTCCTGCCGGTAACCTACGAGCAGTACTTC.

The chain has TRBV2 and TRBJ1-3; TRBD1 might be the D (5 bases). Trimming removed 6 bases at V and 7 bases at J, with 16 bases between. This CDR3 contains 14 residues. The germline V gene encodes CDR1 SNHLY and CDR2 FYNNEI. The CDR3 nucleotides are TGTGCCAGCAGGGAGGGCAGGGAGGCGAACACCATATATTTT. This codes for CASREGREANTIYF.

The chain carries TRBV5-6 and TRBJ2-3; 9 bases are shared with TRBD1. Unmatched junction bases numbered 4, after V lost 3 bases and J lost 5 bases. CDR1 and CDR2 from the germline V gene are SGHDT and YYEEEE. The CDR3 is 14 residues long. The CDR3 nucleotides read TGTGCCAGCAGCTCGGGACAGGGATTAGATACGCAGTATTTT. It yields the protein CASSSGQGLDTQYF. The full variable domain, rest sourced from reference TRBV5-6 and TRBJ2-3, is DAGVTQSPTHLIKTRGQQVTLRCSPKSGHDTVSWYQQALGQGPQFIFQYYEEEERQRGNFPDRFSGHQFPNYSSELNVNALLLGDSALYLCASSSGQGLDTQYFGPGTRLTVL.

V is TRBV2 and J is TRBJ1-5, with no clear D. The CDR3 contains 15 residues. Germline V gene sequence: CDR1 SNHLY, CDR2 FYNNEI. V was cut by 5 bases and J by 3 bases, with 14 bases left in between. The CDR3, as DNA: TGTGCCAGCAGTCTCTTTCGGGTTAACAATCAGCCCCAGCATTTT. Protein product: CASSLFRVNNQPQHF.

V usage is TRBV7-6 and J usage is TRBJ2-1; the match to TRBD2 covers 11 bases. The CDR3 is 15 residues long. J lost 2 bases, V lost 5 bases, and 2 bases had no gene match. Germline V CDR1 and CDR2: SGHVS, FNYEAQ. CDR3: CASSILAGAYNEQFF. The CDR3 DNA follows: TGTGCCAGCAGCATACTAGCGGGGGCCTACAATGAGCAGTTCTTC.

V and J are TRBV10-3 and TRBJ1-1, with D perhaps matching TRBD1 (5 bases). V was clipped by 7 bases and J by 4 bases, with 13 bases between them. CDR3 length equals 13 residues. Germline CDR1 reads ENHRY; CDR2 reads SYGVKD. As DNA, the CDR3 is TGTGCCATCAACCTGGACACCGGCACTGAAGCTTTCTTT. Translated, it gives CAINLDTGTEAFF.

A note on this clone: This same CDR3 is encoded by further DNA sequences in the sample. The J gene is TRBJ1-1, the V gene TRBV12-3 or TRBV12-4, with D hard to call. This CDR3 is built from 11 residues. V lost 6 bases and J lost 5, with 7 bases in between. The CDR3 DNA sequence: TGTGCCAGCAGGGCGGGAACTGAAGCTTTCTTT. Amino acid sequence: CASRAGTEAFF.

The chain couples TRBV28 to TRBJ2-1; D perhaps matches TRBD1 (5 bases). CDR3 length: 16 amino acids. The germline gives CDR1 MDHEN, CDR2 SYDVKM. The germline V and J ends were trimmed by 5 bases and 2 bases, with 16 bases remaining between them. CDR3: CASSPPMTVTYNEQFF. In DNA, the CDR3 is TGTGCCAGCAGTCCCCCGATGACAGTGACCTACAATGAGCAGTTCTTC.